In this sample, the clone carrying this T cell receptor (beta chain) turned up a few times. No antigen is known for it. Arm-PCR of CDR3 regions and iRepertoire HTBI primers were used to build TCR beta libraries. MiXCR, run by TCRdb on the multiplex PCR reads, gives a single entry per CDR3 protein. Among more than 300,000 distinct CDR3 sequences, 15% to 20% were seen once, and the ten largest hold 20%. This sample stems from a study of regulatory T cells in long-lasting Graves disease. General study points: Sharing of public clonotypes was greater in persistent patients (more than 2,500) than in new patients (almost 1,000).

Germline V gene lookup returns CDR1 MNHEY and CDR2 SVGEGT. V was trimmed by 2 bases and J by 12 bases, leaving 17 bases between them. This CDR3 contains 15 residues. Time point described: newly diagnosed GD, antithyroid drugs for less than 3 months. The TCR library used RNA extracted from PBMCs. The sample was also linked to a second study, of T cells in Graves' hyperthyroidism and ophthalmopathy. That study reports: Most expanded thyroid clonotypes above 0.001 also appeared in blood.

This sequence was found in a woman aged 18-29 years with Graves disease. The chain is built from TRBV6-2 or TRBV6-3 and TRBJ2-6; no clear D gene. The source material was peripheral blood mononuclear cells (PBMCs), sampled at new diagnosis, from a patient treated with antithyroid drugs. In DNA form, the CDR3 reads TGTGCCAGCAGTTACAAGGCCCTAGGAGTAGGCGTCCTGACTTTC. It codes for CASSYKALGVGVLTF.